The next 19 T cell receptor beta chains were all read from a single sample in a study of blood T cells in healthy people across ages. Using a J-beta primer mix together with a sample-barcoded 5' primer, a second PCR was run for about 7 to 12 cycles. Using its own MiXCR run on the 5' RACE reads, TCRdb lists one record per CDR3 protein. The sample records about 700,000 distinct CDR3 sequences, less than 40% being singletons. The sequencing sample was made of blood. All receptors come from a woman older than 75 in good health.

Regarding this clonotype: The junction departs from the called germline gene at one end, perhaps through a read error. The V call is TRBV6-5, the J call TRBJ2-2, with D perhaps matching TRBD2 (6 bases). Germline CDR1 is MNHEY and CDR2 is SVGAGI. This CDR3 contains 15 residues. For the CDR3, the DNA is TGTGCTAGCAGTTACGGGGGTTCGAACACCGGGGAGCTGTTTTTT. Translated, it gives CASSYGGSNTGELFF.

This clonotype appeared many times. The J gene is TRBJ2-7, the V gene TRBV12-3 or TRBV12-4, with TRBD1 matching 12 bases. The CDR3 spans 15 residues. Trimming took 5 bases from V and 8 from J; bases not matched to a gene: 10. The CDR3 DNA reads TGTGCCAGCAGTCTTGGGGACAGGGGGCCACACAAGCAGTACTTC. Amino acid sequence: CASSLGDRGPHKQYF.

This clonotype was counted many times. This chain joins TRBV7-9 and TRBJ1-5, with D possibly TRBD1 on 6 matching bases. Germline lookup yields CDR1 SEHNR and CDR2 FQNEAQ (reference sequence). This CDR3 has 13 residues. V lost 11 bases, J lost 3 bases, and 14 bases lay in between. Here the CDR3 reads CAGTQGYNQPQHF. CDR3 nucleotide sequence: TGTGCCGGGACACAGGGCTACAATCAGCCCCAGCATTTT.

The chain combines TRBV4-3 with TRBJ1-1; D perhaps matches TRBD1 (5 bases). V lost 8 bases and J lost 5, with 15 bases in between. The length of the CDR3 is 13 residues. CDR1 is LGHNA and CDR2 is YSLEER in the germline V gene. The CDR3 spells CASGGQGLTEAFF. CDR3 DNA: TGCGCCAGCGGCGGTCAGGGTTTGACTGAAGCTTTCTTT.

V is TRBV7-2 and J is TRBJ2-3; 10 bases align to TRBD1. CDR1 and CDR2 (germline): SGHTA, FQGNSA. Unmatched junction bases numbered 8, after V lost 3 bases and J lost 8 bases. The CDR3 extends over 15 amino acids. The CDR3 DNA reads as TGTGCCAGCAGCTTCCGGGGACAGGGGCGTGGTACGCAGTATTTT. It codes for CASSFRGQGRGTQYF.

This clonotype was observed a few times. This sequence may be a read error, since a much larger clone differs from it by one base. The gene calls are TRBV7-8 and TRBJ2-7; TRBD2 matches at 7 bases. The CDR3 sequence is 14 residues long. Germline CDR1 and CDR2: SGHVS and FQNEAQ. Trimming took 4 bases from V and 7 from J; bases not matched to a gene: 10. The CDR3 coding sequence is TGTGCCAGCAGCTCCCCCGGGGACTACAATGAGCAGTACTTC. Amino acids: CASSSPGDYNEQYF.

This clonotype was counted many times. This chain connects TRBV19 to TRBJ2-3; D gene unclear. Trimming pared 0 bases from V and 8 bases from J, leaving 12 bases between. This CDR3 is 14 amino acids long. In germline, CDR1 is LNHDA, CDR2 SQIVND (reference sequence). CDR3 DNA sequence: TGTGCCAGTAGTATAGACCCCAGCGCCGGTACGCAGTATTTT. It codes for CASSIDPSAGTQYF.

This chain connects TRBV6-5 to TRBJ2-6; no definite D call. The CDR3 has 14 residues. V was cut by 7 bases and J by 0 bases, with 7 bases left in between. CDR1 MNHEY and CDR2 SVGAGI come from the germline V gene. CDR3 coding DNA: TGTGCCAGCACACAGAGCTCTGGGGCCAACGTCCTGACTTTC. Translation gives CASTQSSGANVLTF.

Regarding this clonotype: Relative to the germline gene, one junction end is altered; a read error may explain this. This rearrangement joins TRBV6-2 or TRBV6-3 to TRBJ2-5; 12 bases are shared with TRBD2. The tail of the sequence fits TRBJ2-1 better, so the J call may be wrong. Germline loops: CDR1 MNHEY, CDR2 SVGEGT. The CDR3 length is 18 residues. Written as DNA, the CDR3 is TGCGCCAGCAGTTACTCGACTAGCGGGGGCCCGTACCAAGAGACCCAGTTCTTC. As protein: CASSYSTSGGPYQETQFF.

This clonotype was seen only once. The J gene is TRBJ1-1, the V gene TRBV9, with D maybe TRBD1 (6 bases). Trimming took 0 bases from V and 6 from J, leaving 15 bases between them. Germline loops: CDR1 SGDLS, CDR2 YYNGEE. The CDR3 loop spans 15 amino acids. In DNA, the CDR3 is TGTGCCAGCAGCGTAGGAACAGGGATCCGGGCTGAAGCTTTCTTT. It translates to CASSVGTGIRAEAFF.

This clonotype has only a few counts. The chain couples TRBV2 to TRBJ2-5, with TRBD1 matching 12 bases. The CDR3 is 18 residues long. The germline CDR1 and CDR2 sequences are SNHLY and FYNNEI. After removal of 8 bases from V and 4 bases from J, the junction contained 17 bases not matched to a gene. CDR3 bases: TGTGCCAGCCTTTTATTATTCCGGGACAGGGGGCCCCGAGAGACCCAGTACTTC. Protein sequence: CASLLLFRDRGPRETQYF.

This sequence joins TRBV20-1 and TRBJ2-1; 8 nucleotides match TRBD1. CDR3 length equals 17 residues. The V gene end was trimmed by 0 bases and the J gene end by 5 bases; junction bases not matched to a gene: 12. Germline V gene lookup returns CDR1 DFQATT and CDR2 SNEGSKA (reference sequence). CDR3 DNA: TGCAGTGCTAGAGATGGGTCAAGGACAGGGAACGACAATGAGCAGTTCTTC. Translating it yields CSARDGSRTGNDNEQFF.

This clonotype was detected many times. The rearrangement uses TRBV12-3 or TRBV12-4 and TRBJ2-3; maybe TRBD1 (5 bases). This CDR3 is 15 amino acids long. V was cut by 6 bases and J by 7 bases, with 20 bases left in between. CDR3 DNA sequence: TGTGCCAGCAGCCCCTCAGGGCCCCACATACATACGCAGTATTTT. Its protein is CASSPSGPHIHTQYF.

The rearrangement links TRBV28 to TRBJ2-4, with D perhaps given as TRBD1 or TRBD2 (5 bases each). There are 14 residues in the CDR3. V was shortened by 6 bases and J by 5 bases, with 14 bases between the two germline ends. Germline CDR1 and CDR2: MDHEN and SYDVKM. CDR3 amino acids: CASRRTGPENIQYF. For the CDR3, the DNA is TGTGCCAGCAGACGGACGGGACCAGAAAACATTCAGTACTTC.

This clonotype was observed many times. The chain has TRBV6-1 and TRBJ2-3, with TRBD1 matching 7 bases. J lost 0 bases, V lost 2 bases, and 11 bases had no gene match. The CDR3 loop spans 18 amino acids. Looked up from germline, CDR1 is MNHNS and CDR2 is SASEGT. The CDR3 coding sequence is TGTGCCAGCAGTGAATACCCCCCGACAGGGTGGAGCACAGATACGCAGTATTTT. Encoded protein: CASSEYPPTGWSTDTQYF.

The rearrangement links TRBV19 to TRBJ2-1; D ambiguous. Germline CDR1 reads LNHDA; CDR2 reads SQIVND (reference sequence). The CDR3 is 16 amino acids. V gave up 3 bases and J gave up 0 bases, with 12 bases separating them. CDR3 in amino acids: CASSMGWGSSYNEQFF. The CDR3 DNA follows: TGTGCCAGTAGTATGGGTTGGGGTAGCTCCTACAATGAGCAGTTCTTC.

This clonotype was detected many times. J is TRBJ2-1 and V is TRBV6-4, with 11 bases fitting TRBD2. Germline-derived CDR1 and CDR2 are MRHNA and SNTAGT. The V gene end was trimmed by 4 bases and the J gene end by 7 bases; junction bases not matched to a gene: 6. The CDR3 loop spans 15 amino acids. CDR3 protein: CASSVASGGPNEQFF. Written as DNA, the CDR3 is TGTGCCAGCAGTGTAGCTAGCGGGGGGCCTAATGAGCAGTTCTTC.

This clonotype was detected many times. The J gene is TRBJ2-1, the V gene TRBV27; TRBD2 might be the D (5 bases). The V end was cut by 4 bases, the J end by 3 bases, with 10 bases between. Germline CDR1 MNHEY, CDR2 SMNVEV (reference sequence). This CDR3 has 14 residues. As DNA, the CDR3 is TGTGCCAGCAGTTGGTTAGCGAGCTACAATGAGCAGTTCTTC. Protein sequence: CASSWLASYNEQFF.

With respect to this clonotype: This may be a read error: a much more frequent sequence differs by one nucleotide. This chain joins TRBV6-2 or TRBV6-3 and TRBJ2-1, with 10 bases matching TRBD2. The V segment lost 11 bases and the J segment 3 bases; nucleotides outside the gene matches: 7. The CDR3 is 14 amino acids. CDR1 MNHEY and CDR2 SVGEGT come from the germline V gene. The CDR3 region has the DNA TGTGCCGGCAAGGTAGCGGGGGGCTACAATGAGCAGTTCTTC. Its protein is CAGKVAGGYNEQFF.